This entry features one T cell receptor beta chain sequence. Its antigen is not identified. Its ends do not fully match the called genes, so a read error is possible. The data originate from a study of tumor-infiltrating lymphocytes in primary liver carcinoma. Across the study: Subjects consisted of male and female patients aged 30 to 69 years. Samples returned roughly 3.5 to 8 million productive TCRbeta reads each. Read depth did not differ significantly between tissue types. General study points: Overlap in tumor-adjacent and tumor-blood pairs fell below that of tumor region pairs.

Both blood RNA, taken from unsorted whole blood, and germline DNA were extracted. Chronic HBV infection was present in the patients, who were treatment-naive. The V gene's germline CDR1 is GTSNPN and CDR2 SVGIG (reference sequence). This CDR3 is 13 amino acids long. TCR beta cDNA came from about 500 ng total RNA, primed with a constant-region primer. What produced the TCR beta libraries was three nested multiplex PCR rounds using slightly modified ARM-PCR. The first two PCR rounds, nine to ten cycles each, used TRBV1-TRBV30 forward primers and a C-beta reverse primer. Each CDR3 protein gets one entry after TCRdb re-called the multiplex PCR reads with MiXCR. The sample yields fewer than 400,000 distinct CDR3 sequences, roughly two thirds seen once.

The chain links TRBV30 to TRBJ1-1; no reliable D call. The clonotype was recovered from a man aged 35 to 55 with primary liver carcinoma and hepatitis B virus infection. Sequencing used peripheral blood. CDR3 sequence reads: CARSEGRNTKAFF. CDR3 DNA sequence: TGTGCCCGGTCCGAGGGCCGTAACACTAAAGCTTTCTTT.